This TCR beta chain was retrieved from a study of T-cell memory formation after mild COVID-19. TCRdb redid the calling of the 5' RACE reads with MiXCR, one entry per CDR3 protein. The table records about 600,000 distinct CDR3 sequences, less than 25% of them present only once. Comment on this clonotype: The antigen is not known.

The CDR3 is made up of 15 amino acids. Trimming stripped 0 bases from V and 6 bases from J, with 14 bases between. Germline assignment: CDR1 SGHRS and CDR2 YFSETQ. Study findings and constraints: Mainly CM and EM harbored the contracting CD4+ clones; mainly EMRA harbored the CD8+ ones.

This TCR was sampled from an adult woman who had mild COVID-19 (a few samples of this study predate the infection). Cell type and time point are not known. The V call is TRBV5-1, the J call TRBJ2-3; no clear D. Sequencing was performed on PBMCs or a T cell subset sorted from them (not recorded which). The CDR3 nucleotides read TGCGCCAGCAGCTTGGCCTCCGTCCTGCGGGATACGCAGTATTTT. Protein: CASSLASVLRDTQYF.